Reported below is one T cell receptor beta chain. The assay was immunoSEQ multiplex PCR, and TCRdb's table has in-frame clones only and misses some. The sample consists of 430,000 or so clones, approximately 90% of them appearing once. This sample is part of a study of blood T cell repertoires in COVID-19. At the level of the study: The United States, Italy and Spain supplied acute and convalescent COVID-19 samples. The cDNA or gDNA used as material had been derived from T cells, B-cell-depleted T cells, or PBMCs.

Those enrolled in Seattle joined during active infection and were followed longitudinally afterward. The CDR3 is made up of 14 amino acids. V was trimmed by 4 bases and J by 4 bases, leaving 14 bases between them. Germline loops: CDR1 LNHDA, CDR2 SQIVND (reference sequence). The rearrangement joins TRBV19 to TRBJ2-7; D is perhaps TRBD1 (6 bases). The receptor was derived from a man aged 18 to 30 with COVID-19, enrolled during active disease. Sequencing was performed on peripheral blood. CDR3 sequence (DNA): TGTGCCAGTAGTAACCCCGGACAGAAATACGAGCAGTACTTC. It yields the protein CASSNPGQKYEQYF.